Listed below are T cell receptor beta chains from one sample, sequenced in a study of human T cells and chemical hapten exposure. TCRdb reprocessed the RACE reads via MiXCR and lists one record per CDR3 protein. The sample consists of more than 300,000 distinct CDR3 sequences, roughly 5% of them appearing once. Material: whole blood, obtained in connection with sensitization to the hapten diphenylcyclopropenone (DPC). The source of these receptors is a woman aged 50 to 65 with alopecia areata. Some clones in this sample may be carry-over from other donors' samples. The CDR3 runs from the conserved cysteine through the conserved F or W. A D gene is named only where the DNA matches it firmly. A clone size is listed for some rows: how often the clone was seen (once, few, many), or a class if it is expanded.

size: many
V: TRBV29-1
D: -
J: TRBJ1-2
DNA: TGCAGCGTTGTGGGACGGACCCTTTCCTATGGCTACACCTTC
CDR3: CSVVGRTLSYGYTF

size: -
V: TRBV3-1
D: -
J: TRBJ2-1
DNA: TGTGCCAGCAGCCAAGTGACTAGATCAAGCTCCTACAATGAGCAGTTCTTC
CDR3: CASSQVTRSSSYNEQFF

size: many
V: TRBV14
D: TRBD1
J: TRBJ1-6
DNA: TGTGCCAGCAGCGAACAGGGGGGGCGGAGTTCACCCCTCCACTTT
CDR3: CASSEQGGRSSPLHF

size: few
V: TRBV7-9
D: TRBD2
J: TRBJ2-1
DNA: TGTGCCAGCAGCCCTAACCGAGTAGCGGGCTCCTACAATGAGCAGTTCTTC
CDR3: CASSPNRVAGSYNEQFF

size: -
V: TRBV7-9
D: TRBD2
J: TRBJ2-7
DNA: TGTGCGGCTAGCGGGGGATCCTACGAGCAGTACTTC
CDR3: CAASGGSYEQYF

size: many
V: TRBV11-2
D: TRBD2
J: TRBJ2-3
DNA: TGTGCCAGCAGCTTATGGGGGACTAGCGCGGGAGATACGCAGTATTTT
CDR3: CASSLWGTSAGDTQYF

size: few
V: TRBV28
D: -
J: TRBJ2-2
DNA: TGTGCCAGCAGTCCCATCGGTGTGGGGGAGCACACCGGGGAGCTGTTTTTT
CDR3: CASSPIGVGEHTGELFF

size: many
V: TRBV10-3
D: -
J: TRBJ2-7
DNA: TGTGCCATCGGTACGCAGGGTTCCTACGAGCAGTACTTC
CDR3: CAIGTQGSYEQYF

size: -
V: TRBV12-3/TRBV12-4
D: -
J: TRBJ2-7
DNA: TGTGCCAGCAGTCCCCGACTATTACAGTACTTC
CDR3: CASSPRLLQYF

size: -
V: TRBV5-1
D: TRBD1
J: TRBJ1-6
DNA: TGCGCCAGCAGGCTTCGACAGGGCCGAGATAATTCACCCCTCCACTTT
CDR3: CASRLRQGRDNSPLHF

size: -
V: TRBV6-2/TRBV6-3
D: -
J: TRBJ1-2
DNA: TGTGCCAGCAGTTTAACAGCCGACTATGGCTACACCTTC
CDR3: CASSLTADYGYTF

size: many
V: TRBV6-5
D: -
J: TRBJ1-6
DNA: TGTGCCAGCAGTTACTCCTTCGGGAATTCACCCCTCCACTTT
CDR3: CASSYSFGNSPLHF

size: many
V: TRBV2
D: TRBD2
J: TRBJ2-1
DNA: TGTGCCAGCAGTAGCGGGGGTAGGAATGAGCAGTTCTTC
CDR3: CASSSGGRNEQFF

size: -
V: TRBV21-1
D: -
J: TRBJ1-1
DNA: TGTGCCAGCAGCATGACAGTTAGACGGGCTTTCTTT
CDR3: CASSMTVRRAFF

size: many
V: TRBV3-1
D: -
J: TRBJ1-1
DNA: TGTGCCAGCAGCCAAGTTGGGAGGACTGAAGCTTTCTTT
CDR3: CASSQVGRTEAFF

size: many
V: TRBV20-1
D: TRBD2
J: TRBJ2-2
DNA: TGCAGTGCTAGGACGGCTAGCGGGCTAACCGGGGAGCTGTTTTTT
CDR3: CSARTASGLTGELFF

size: many
V: TRBV7-2
D: -
J: TRBJ2-3
DNA: TGTGCCAGCAGCTTAGCGGCGCGGGGCACAGATACGCAGTATTTT
CDR3: CASSLAARGTDTQYF

size: few
V: TRBV21-1
D: -
J: TRBJ2-7
DNA: TGTGCCAGCAGCCCTCAGAACTTC
CDR3: CASSPQNF

size: many
V: TRBV20-1
D: -
J: TRBJ1-1
DNA: TGCAGTGCTGCGAAGGGGGGCGGAACGGCTAGCACTGAAGCTTTCTTT
CDR3: CSAAKGGGTASTEAFF

size: many
V: TRBV6-2/TRBV6-3
D: TRBD1
J: TRBJ1-1
DNA: TGTGCCAGCAGCCTGGGACAGCCCTGGGCTGAAGCTTTCTTT
CDR3: CASSLGQPWAEAFF

size: many
V: TRBV6-2/TRBV6-3
D: -
J: TRBJ2-3
DNA: TGTGCCAGCAGTTTCCGGGGACAAAGCACAGATACGCAGTATTTT
CDR3: CASSFRGQSTDTQYF

size: many
V: TRBV3-1
D: -
J: TRBJ2-1
DNA: TGTGCCAGCAGCCAAAGTGGAGCTGAGCAGTTCTTC
CDR3: CASSQSGAEQFF

size: -
V: TRBV7-2
D: TRBD1
J: TRBJ1-2
DNA: TGTGCCAGCAGCACAGACAGGGACCGTGGCTACACCTTC
CDR3: CASSTDRDRGYTF

size: many
V: TRBV7-3
D: -
J: TRBJ1-5
DNA: TGTGCCAGCAGCTTACAGGCAGATCAGCCCCAGCATTTT
CDR3: CASSLQADQPQHF

size: many
V: TRBV2
D: -
J: TRBJ2-6
DNA: TGTGCCAGCATCGCAACTGGGGCCAACGTCCTGACTTTC
CDR3: CASIATGANVLTF

size: -
V: TRBV28
D: TRBD1
J: TRBJ2-7
DNA: TGTGCCAGCAGTTCGACCAGGGGGTCAGTGAGATACGAGCAGTACTTC
CDR3: CASSSTRGSVRYEQYF

size: -
V: TRBV27
D: TRBD2
J: TRBJ2-1
DNA: TGTGCCAGCAGTACCTTAGCGGGAGGTTCCAGGAATGAGCAGTTCTTC
CDR3: CASSTLAGGSRNEQFF

size: few
V: TRBV20-1
D: -
J: TRBJ2-7
DNA: TGCAGTGCTAGAGCACAGCCAAACTACGAGCAGTACTTC
CDR3: CSARAQPNYEQYF

size: many
V: TRBV12-3/TRBV12-4
D: -
J: TRBJ2-1
DNA: TGTGCCAGCAGTTTAATCAGCCGTGAGCAGTTCTTC
CDR3: CASSLISREQFF

size: many
V: TRBV21-1
D: -
J: TRBJ2-1
DNA: TGTGCCAACACTAGCGGGAGAGGTGAGCAGTTCTTC
CDR3: CANTSGRGEQFF

size: few
V: TRBV28
D: -
J: TRBJ2-7
DNA: TGTGCCAGCAGTTTAGTCCGGTGGGGCAGGGGATCCCACGAGCAGTACTTC
CDR3: CASSLVRWGRGSHEQYF

size: many
V: TRBV29-1
D: -
J: TRBJ2-7
DNA: TGCGCCGGCGGGCAGCCCCCCTACGAGCAGTACTTC
CDR3: CAGGQPPYEQYF

size: many
V: TRBV2
D: -
J: TRBJ2-4
DNA: TGTGCCAGCAGTGAAGTGGAAAACATTCAGTACTTC
CDR3: CASSEVENIQYF

size: many
V: TRBV12-3/TRBV12-4
D: -
J: TRBJ2-2
DNA: TGTGCCAGCAGTTTGGACAACACCGGGGAGCTGTTTTTT
CDR3: CASSLDNTGELFF

size: many
V: TRBV7-9
D: -
J: TRBJ2-7
DNA: TGTGCCAGCAGCAACGCGGGGGCAGGTCTCGTTGAGCAGTACTTC
CDR3: CASSNAGAGLVEQYF

size: many
V: TRBV6-5
D: TRBD1
J: TRBJ2-4
DNA: TGTGCCAGCAGCTCCGGGACAGTTGGGGGCATTCAGTACTTC
CDR3: CASSSGTVGGIQYF

size: few
V: TRBV5-6
D: -
J: TRBJ1-1
DNA: TGTGCCAGCAGCCCCTTGTACGCTGAAGCTTTCTTT
CDR3: CASSPLYAEAFF

size: -
V: TRBV30
D: -
J: TRBJ2-3
DNA: TGTGCCTGGACGAGGCAGTTGAGCACAGATACGCAGTATTTT
CDR3: CAWTRQLSTDTQYF

size: -
V: TRBV20-1
D: -
J: TRBJ2-3
DNA: TGCAGCGTGGGCGTGGGAACAGATACGCAGTATTTT
CDR3: CSVGVGTDTQYF

size: -
V: TRBV5-4
D: TRBD1
J: TRBJ1-3
DNA: TGTCCCAGCAGCCGGGACAGGGGTGGAAACACCATATATTTT
CDR3: CPSSRDRGGNTIYF

size: many
V: TRBV14
D: -
J: TRBJ2-7
DNA: TGTGCCAGCAGCTCCTTACGGGCAGGGTCCCACGAGCAGTACTTC
CDR3: CASSSLRAGSHEQYF

size: many
V: TRBV7-2
D: TRBD2
J: TRBJ2-3
DNA: TGTGCCAGCAGCCTTAGCGGGGTCCGAGATACGCAGTATTTT
CDR3: CASSLSGVRDTQYF

size: few
V: TRBV7-8
D: -
J: TRBJ1-4
DNA: TGTGCCAGCAGCTTAGAGATCGAAAGGGAAAAACTGTTTTTT
CDR3: CASSLEIEREKLFF

size: few
V: TRBV5-1
D: TRBD1
J: TRBJ2-7
DNA: TGCGCCAGCAGCCCGGGGGACAGGGCGTCCTACGAGCAGTACTTC
CDR3: CASSPGDRASYEQYF

size: many
V: TRBV5-1
D: TRBD1
J: TRBJ2-1
DNA: TGCGCCAGCAGCTTAGAGACAGGGTCTAGCTCCTACAATGAGCAGTTCTTC
CDR3: CASSLETGSSSYNEQFF

size: many
V: TRBV20-1
D: -
J: TRBJ1-5
DNA: TGCAGTGCTCTTGCCGGGCAGCCCCAGCATTTT
CDR3: CSALAGQPQHF

size: -
V: TRBV12-3/TRBV12-4
D: -
J: TRBJ1-3
DNA: TGTGCCAGCAGTTTAGCAGGACCGAGCTCTGGAAACACCATATATTTT
CDR3: CASSLAGPSSGNTIYF

size: -
V: TRBV19
D: -
J: TRBJ2-3
DNA: TGTGCCAGTAGTATAGTGGGGGCCAGCACAGATACGCAGTATTTT
CDR3: CASSIVGASTDTQYF

size: many
V: TRBV2
D: TRBD2
J: TRBJ2-5
DNA: TGTGCCAGCAGTGAACCCGGCGGGACTAGCGGGGGGCCGGGGGAGACCCAGTACTTC
CDR3: CASSEPGGTSGGPGETQYF

size: -
V: TRBV7-2
D: TRBD1
J: TRBJ1-1
DNA: TGTGCCAGCAGCCACCCTAGTGCACAGGGGGTCGCTGAAGCTTTCTTT
CDR3: CASSHPSAQGVAEAFF

size: few
V: TRBV7-9
D: TRBD1
J: TRBJ2-2
DNA: TGTGCCAGCAGCCCAGGGGGCAACTTATATAACACCGGGGAGCTGTTTTTT
CDR3: CASSPGGNLYNTGELFF